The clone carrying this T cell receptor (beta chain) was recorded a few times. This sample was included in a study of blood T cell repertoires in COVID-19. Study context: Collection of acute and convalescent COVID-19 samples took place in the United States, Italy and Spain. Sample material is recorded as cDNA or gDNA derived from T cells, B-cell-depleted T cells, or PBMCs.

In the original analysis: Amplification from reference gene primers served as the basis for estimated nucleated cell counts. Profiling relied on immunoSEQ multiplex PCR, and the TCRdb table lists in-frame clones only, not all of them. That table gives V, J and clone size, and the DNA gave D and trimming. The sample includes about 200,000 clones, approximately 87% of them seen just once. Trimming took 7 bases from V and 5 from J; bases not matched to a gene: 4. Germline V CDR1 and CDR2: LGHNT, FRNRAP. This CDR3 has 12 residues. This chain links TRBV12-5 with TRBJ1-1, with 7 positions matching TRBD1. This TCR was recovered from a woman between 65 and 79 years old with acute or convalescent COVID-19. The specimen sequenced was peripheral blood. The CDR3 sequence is CASVTGVTEAFF. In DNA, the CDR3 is TGTGCTAGTGTAACAGGGGTAACTGAAGCTTTCTTT.